The 22 T cell receptor beta chains below come from one sample, sequenced in a study of blood T cell repertoires in COVID-19. Produced via immunoSEQ multiplex PCR; TCRdb's table is partial and in-frame only. The data contain roughly 190,000 clones, roughly 82% of them singletons. The sequencing input was PBMCs or T cells enriched from blood (not recorded which). The source is a woman aged 55-69 years with acute COVID-19.

This chain joins TRBV20-1 and TRBJ2-5; no clear D. Trimming pared 7 bases from V and 5 bases from J, leaving 8 bases between. This CDR3 comprises 10 residues. Per germline, CDR1 DFQATT and CDR2 SNEGSKA (reference sequence). CDR3 nucleotides: TGCAGTGGAGTGAGGGAGACCCAGTACTTC. Translation: CSGVRETQYF.

The chain couples TRBV2 to TRBJ1-6, with D maybe TRBD1 (5 bases). Trimming stripped 10 bases from V and 7 bases from J, with 14 bases between. This CDR3 spans 13 amino acids. The germline V gene encodes CDR1 SNHLY and CDR2 FYNNEI. The CDR3 DNA is TGTGCCACCCCCCTGGGGGGGAATTCACCCCTCCACTTT. Its translation is CATPLGGNSPLHF.

The genes are TRBV5-1 and TRBJ2-5, with 9 bases fitting TRBD2. The trim removed 2 bases at V and 5 bases at J, leaving 16 bases unmatched. Germline values: CDR1 SGHRS, CDR2 YFSETQ. The CDR3 covers 18 residues. CDR3 in amino acids: CASSFVPAGGGVEETQYF. The DNA for the CDR3 is TGCGCCAGCAGCTTCGTCCCAGCGGGGGGAGGAGTCGAGGAGACCCAGTACTTC.

The chain is built from TRBV5-5 and TRBJ2-7; TRBD2 agrees at 7 bases. CDR3 length: 17 amino acids. CDR1 SGHKS and CDR2 YYEKEE come from the germline V gene (reference sequence). The V gene end was trimmed by 0 bases and the J gene end by 3 bases; junction bases not matched to a gene: 12. In nucleotides, the CDR3 is TGTGCCAGCAGCTTGGCCTCTGGAGCTAGCGGACGCTACGAGCAGTACTTC. This translates into CASSLASGASGRYEQYF.

The chain joins TRBV20-1 to TRBJ2-7; 7 bases line up with TRBD1. The CDR3 has 11 residues. Trimming took 4 bases from V and 5 from J; bases not matched to a gene: 2. The germline V gene has CDR1 DFQATT and CDR2 SNEGSKA (reference sequence). The CDR3 bases are TGCAGTGCTAAACAGGGGAACGAGCAGTACGTC. This translates into CSAKQGNEQYV.

The chain has TRBV30 and TRBJ1-4; D is perhaps TRBD1 (5 bases). Trimming cost V 2 bases and J 7 bases, with 11 bases left between them. The CDR3 has 13 residues. Germline V gene lookup returns CDR1 GTSNPN and CDR2 SVGIG (reference sequence). CDR3 sequence: CAWSKGAGEKLFF. The CDR3 region has the DNA TGTGCCTGGAGTAAAGGGGCAGGTGAAAAACTGTTTTTT.

This clone is a singleton in its sample. The chain carries TRBV5-1 and TRBJ1-2; 7 bases agree with TRBD1. The CDR3 has 15 amino acids. J gave up 8 bases and V 0 bases, and 10 bases lay outside the gene matches. CDR1 SGHRS and CDR2 YFSETQ come from the germline V gene. CDR3 protein: CASSLARRQGIGYTF. CDR3 nucleotides: TGCGCCAGCAGCTTGGCCAGGAGACAGGGCATAGGCTACACCTTC.

The gene calls are TRBV20-1 and TRBJ1-3; possibly TRBD1 for D (6 bases). Trimming shortened V by 3 bases and J by 3 bases, and 24 bases separated the two germline ends. The CDR3 sequence is 18 residues long. Per germline, CDR1 DFQATT and CDR2 SNEGSKA (reference sequence). The CDR3 region is CSASGVGQQGLGGNTIYF. The CDR3 DNA reads as TGCAGTGCTAGTGGCGTTGGGCAACAGGGCCTAGGTGGAAACACCATATATTTT.

This chain joins TRBV4-3 and TRBJ1-6; possibly TRBD1 for D (5 bases). The CDR3 totals 17 residues. The V and J ends lost 0 bases and 1 base respectively, with 10 bases between them. Germline values: CDR1 LGHNA, CDR2 YSLEER. CDR3 loop: CASSQEPGRSYNSPLHF. The DNA of the CDR3 is TGCGCCAGCAGCCAAGAACCAGGGAGGTCCTATAATTCACCCCTCCACTTT.

The CDR3 nucleotides read TGTGCCAGTAGTATAGAGGCCGGAGTCTACGAGCAGTACGTC. This sequence encodes CASSIEAGVYEQYV. The chain employs TRBV19 and TRBJ2-7; no reliable D call. This CDR3 spans 14 amino acids. CDR1 LNHDA and CDR2 SQIVND come from the germline V gene (reference sequence). Trimming stripped 0 bases from V and 3 bases from J, with 9 bases between.

The sample holds a few counts of this clone. This chain connects TRBV10-1 to TRBJ2-2; D is perhaps TRBD1 (5 bases). The ends were cut back, 2 bases at V and 1 base at J, with 8 bases in the middle. The length of the CDR3 is 15 residues. From germline, CDR1 is WNHNN and CDR2 SYGVQD (reference sequence). The CDR3 nucleotides are TGCGCCAGCAGTGAGACCGGACAGAACACCGGGGAGCTGTTTTTT. Residues: CASSETGQNTGELFF.

The rearrangement joins TRBV7-2 to TRBJ1-2, with 9 bases aligning to TRBD1. Unmatched junction bases numbered 11, after V lost 5 bases and J lost 10 bases. This CDR3 has 14 amino acids. In germline, CDR1 is SGHTA, CDR2 FQGNSA. The CDR3 is CASSPMGQGYAYTF. As DNA, the CDR3 is TGTGCCAGCAGCCCAATGGGACAGGGTTACGCCTACACCTTC.

The chain employs TRBV11-2 and TRBJ2-1; 10 positions agree with TRBD2. V trimming: 3 bases; J trimming: 6 bases; junction bases outside the gene matches: 5. This CDR3 is built from 15 residues. The germline CDR1 and CDR2 sequences are SGHAT and FQNNGV. The CDR3, as DNA: TGTGCCAGCAGCTTTTTACTAGCGGGAACCAATGAGCAGTTCTTC. Its translation: CASSFLLAGTNEQFF.

The chain has TRBV3-1 (or the pseudogene TRBV3-2) and TRBJ1-6, with 7 nucleotides matching TRBD1. The CDR3 totals 13 residues. With V trimmed by 6 bases and J by 10 bases, 6 bases remained unmatched. Germline lookup yields CDR1 LGHDT and CDR2 YNNKEL (reference sequence). The CDR3 spells CASRQGYGSPLHF. The CDR3 region has the DNA TGTGCCAGCAGACAGGGGTATGGATCACCCCTCCACTTT.

This clone was seen a few times. The chain joins TRBV5-1 to TRBJ1-1; D is uncertain. The V end lost 2 bases, the J end lost 2 bases, and 7 bases lay between the germline ends. Looked up from germline, CDR1 is SGHRS and CDR2 is YFSETQ. The CDR3 sequence is 13 residues long. CDR3 sequence: CASSFERNTEAFF. The CDR3 DNA follows: TGCGCCAGCAGCTTCGAGAGAAACACTGAAGCTTTCTTT.

The chain is built from TRBV27 and TRBJ1-2; perhaps TRBD1 as D (5 bases). The V end lost 5 bases, the J end lost 4 bases, and 11 bases lay between the germline ends. CDR3 size: 13 residues. Germline-derived CDR1 and CDR2 are MNHEY and SMNVEV (reference sequence). CDR3 DNA: TGTGCCAGCAGTGAGGACACTGGCTATGGCTACACCTTC. Residues: CASSEDTGYGYTF.

The chain carries TRBV28 and TRBJ2-5; D possibly corresponds to TRBD1 (7 bases). Trimming pared 8 bases from V and 4 bases from J, leaving 20 bases between. This CDR3 comprises 15 residues. The germline gives CDR1 MDHEN, CDR2 SYDVKM. CDR3 region: CASSLAGGPSETQYF. CDR3 DNA: TGTGCCAGCTCCCTGGCAGGGGGGCCATCAGAGACCCAGTACTTC.

V gene TRBV7-8 combines with J gene TRBJ2-1; TRBD2 matches at 11 bases. Looked up from germline, CDR1 is SGHVS and CDR2 is FQNEAQ. The CDR3 has 17 amino acids. V dropped 1 base and J dropped 10; count of bases not matched to a gene: 12. CDR3 nucleotide sequence: TGTGCCAGCAGCTTAGATCAGTTTAGCGGGAGGGGAAGGGAGCAGTTCTTC. Translation gives CASSLDQFSGRGREQFF. The full variable domain, completed using reference TRBV7-8 and TRBJ2-1, is GAGVSQSPRYKVAKRGQDVALRCDPISGHVSLFWYQQALGQGPEFLTYFQNEAQLDKSGLPSDRFFAERPEGSVSTLKIQRTQQEDSAVYLCASSLDQFSGRGREQFFGPGTRLTVL.

J is TRBJ2-1 and V is TRBV28; D unclear. The CDR3 consists of 12 residues. The V gene's germline CDR1 is MDHEN and CDR2 SYDVKM. V lost 2 bases, J lost 8 bases, and 7 bases lay in between. The CDR3 DNA follows: TGTGCCAGCAGTTTAGGTGCGTATGAGCAGTTCTTC. Its protein is CASSLGAYEQFF.

This chain connects TRBV19 to TRBJ2-1, with 7 bases matching TRBD2. Unmatched junction bases numbered 9, after V lost 5 bases and J lost 2 bases. CDR3 length equals 16 residues. From germline, CDR1 is LNHDA and CDR2 SQIVND (reference sequence). The CDR3 region has the DNA TGTGCCAGTAGTCGAAGGCTAGCGGTACCCTACAATGAGCAGTTCTTC. It translates to CASSRRLAVPYNEQFF. Combining the CDR3 with reference TRBV19 and TRBJ2-1 gives the whole variable domain DGGITQSPKYLFRKEGQNVTLSCEQNLNHDAMYWYRQDPGQGLRLIYYSQIVNDFQKGDIAEGYSVSREKKESFPLTVTSAQKNPTAFYLCASSRRLAVPYNEQFFGPGTRLTVL.

The V and J genes are TRBV28 and TRBJ1-2; the D gene is possibly TRBD1 (5 bases). Trimming left V 8 bases short and J 7 bases short, with 11 bases between. Germline lookup yields CDR1 MDHEN and CDR2 SYDVKM. This CDR3 comprises 11 residues. The CDR3 sequence is CASGAGSGYTF. CDR3 bases: TGTGCCAGCGGGGCGGGGAGTGGCTACACCTTC.

A single count supports this clone. This rearrangement joins TRBV5-1 to TRBJ2-7, with D maybe TRBD2 (6 bases). This CDR3 spans 16 amino acids. Germline lookup yields CDR1 SGHRS and CDR2 YFSETQ. V was cut by 0 bases and J by 0 bases, with 13 bases left in between. CDR3 bases: TGCGCCAGCAGCTTGGCCGGGAGCGACCACTCCTACGAGCAGTACGTC. This codes for CASSLAGSDHSYEQYV.